This TCR beta chain was observed in a study of blood T cell repertoires in COVID-19. Measured with immunoSEQ multiplex PCR; TCRdb has only the in-frame clones, and not every one. The data show some 200,000 clones, more than 75% seen once. The CDR3 has 13 amino acids. Trimming removed 4 bases at V and 5 bases at J, with 11 bases between. Germline loops: CDR1 SNHLY, CDR2 FYNNEI. This sequence was found in a man aged 50-59 years with acute or convalescent COVID-19. The sequenced sample was peripheral blood. The genes are TRBV2 and TRBJ2-5; no definite D call. This chain's CDR3 is CASSGGRKETQYF. CDR3 nucleotide sequence: TGTGCCAGCAGTGGCGGCCGCAAGGAGACCCAGTACTTC.